The 22 T cell receptor beta chains below come from one sample, sequenced in a study of control samples from healthy donors and cancer patients. Sequencing used immunoSEQ multiplex PCR; TCRdb keeps in-frame clones, though not all of them. The sample has roughly 120,000 clones; about 88% are singletons. Source material: blood. These TCRs come from a man between 50 and 59 years old in good health.

V gene TRBV2 combines with J gene TRBJ2-3, with TRBD1 matching 11 bases. This CDR3 is 15 amino acids long. Germline CDR1 and CDR2: SNHLY and FYNNEI. V shed 3 bases, J shed 4 bases, and the junction held 3 bases outside the gene matches. CDR3 nucleotides: TGTGCCAGCAGTGAGGACAGGGGGCGCCCAGATACGCAGTATTTT. It specifies CASSEDRGRPDTQYF.

V gene TRBV25-1 combines with J gene TRBJ2-1; D is undetermined. The germline V and J ends were trimmed by 6 bases and 0 bases, with 9 bases remaining between them. Germline loops: CDR1 MGHDK, CDR2 SYGVNS. The CDR3 sequence is 14 residues long. The CDR3, as DNA: TGTGCCAGCAGCCCCCCCCACTCCTACAATGAGCAGTTCTTC. Amino acid sequence: CASSPPHSYNEQFF.

CDR3 nucleotide sequence: TGTGCCAGCAGCTTAACACAGAACACTGAAGCTTTCTTT. It specifies CASSLTQNTEAFF. V and J are TRBV7-3 and TRBJ1-1; D ambiguous. Germline assignment: CDR1 SGHTA and CDR2 FQGTGA. The CDR3 covers 13 residues. V was shortened by 0 bases and J by 1 base, with 3 bases between the two germline ends.

The CDR3 spells CAIRGTGAMNTEAFF. The CDR3 nucleotides are TGTGCCATCCGTGGAACAGGGGCTATGAACACTGAAGCTTTCTTT. The V and J genes are TRBV10-3 and TRBJ1-1; TRBD1 matches at 7 bases. The ends lost 8 bases at V and 0 bases at J; junction bases unmatched: 9. The germline CDR1 and CDR2 sequences are ENHRY and SYGVKD. The CDR3 totals 15 residues.

The V call is TRBV27, the J call TRBJ1-2, with a tentative D call TRBD1 (6 bases). The V gene lost 2 bases and the J gene lost 4 bases, with 11 bases spanning the gap. The CDR3 sequence is 14 residues long. Germline assignment: CDR1 MNHEY and CDR2 SMNVEV (reference sequence). The CDR3, as DNA: TGTGCCAGCAGTTTAAGTTGGGGGGCCTATGGCTACACCTTC. Translated, it gives CASSLSWGAYGYTF.

This chain joins TRBV6-5 and TRBJ1-1, with no clear D. CDR1 is MNHEY and CDR2 is SVGAGI in the germline V gene. V was shortened by 7 bases and J by 1 base, with 13 bases between the two germline ends. There are 14 residues in the CDR3. CDR3 amino acids: CASIPGVANTEAFF. The DNA for the CDR3 is TGTGCCAGCATCCCTGGGGTGGCGAACACTGAAGCTTTCTTT.

The sample holds a few counts of this clone. The chain uses TRBV7-3 and TRBJ1-6; D may be TRBD1 (6 bases). The germline V and J ends were trimmed by 0 bases and 6 bases, with 9 bases remaining between them. Germline-derived CDR1 and CDR2 are SGHTA and FQGTGA. The CDR3 loop spans 15 amino acids. The CDR3 loop reads CASSLTGRGNSPLHF. The CDR3 DNA sequence: TGTGCCAGCAGCTTAACGGGCAGGGGTAATTCACCCCTCCACTTT.

The rearrangement links TRBV19 to TRBJ1-4; D unclear. The CDR3 is 15 amino acids. Germline V CDR1 and CDR2: LNHDA, SQIVND (reference sequence). V lost 5 bases to trimming and J lost 7 bases, with 17 bases between them. Here the CDR3 reads CASSSSLDRGEKLFF. The CDR3 DNA is TGTGCCAGTAGTTCCAGCCTGGACCGGGGTGAAAAACTGTTTTTT.

This clone was seen a single time. This sequence joins TRBV6-1 and TRBJ1-3, with unresolved D. This CDR3 comprises 16 residues. Trimming pared 2 bases from V and 0 bases from J, leaving 11 bases between. CDR1 and CDR2 (germline): MNHNS, SASEGT. The CDR3 sequence is CASSELRDYSGNTIYF. The CDR3 bases are TGTGCCAGCAGTGAACTACGGGATTACTCTGGAAACACCATATATTTT.

V and J are TRBV30 and TRBJ2-7; D unresolved. The germline V and J ends were trimmed by 0 bases and 5 bases, with 8 bases remaining between them. The CDR3 is 12 amino acids. Germline V lookup: CDR1 GTSNPN, CDR2 SVGIG (reference sequence). Here the CDR3 DNA reads TGTGCCTGGAGTGTAACCGGCGACGAGCAGTACTTC. Protein: CAWSVTGDEQYF.

The chain has TRBV30 and TRBJ1-2, with D possibly TRBD1 on 5 matching bases. V was clipped by 8 bases and J by 2 bases, with 15 bases between them. Germline V CDR1 and CDR2: GTSNPN, SVGIG (reference sequence). This CDR3 contains 13 residues. This CDR3 is CALQEDLNYGYTF. CDR3 bases: TGTGCCCTACAGGAAGACCTCAACTATGGCTACACCTTC. The entire variable domain, with the rest obtained from reference TRBV30 and TRBJ1-2, is as follows: SQTIHQWPATLVQPVGSPLSLECTVEGTSNPNLYWYRQAAGRGLQLLFYSVGIGQISSEVPQNLSASRPQDRQFILSSKKLLLSDSGFYLCALQEDLNYGYTFGSGTRLTVV.

This clone was found once. The CDR3 reads CASSLLTRYEQYF. The CDR3 nucleotides are TGTGCCAGCAGCTTATTGACCCGCTACGAGCAGTACTTC. The chain combines TRBV7-2 with TRBJ2-7, with no clear D. The germline V gene has CDR1 SGHTA and CDR2 FQGNSA. V was shortened by 2 bases and J by 3 bases, with 8 bases between the two germline ends. The CDR3 has 13 amino acids.

The chain recombines TRBV9 with TRBJ1-6; perhaps TRBD1 as D (5 bases). Germline values: CDR1 SGDLS, CDR2 YYNGEE. The CDR3 has 14 residues. Trimming stripped 2 bases from V and 8 bases from J, with 11 bases between. This CDR3 reads CASSVGRGDSPLHF. The CDR3 DNA follows: TGTGCCAGCAGCGTGGGGCGGGGTGATTCACCCCTCCACTTT.

This sequence joins TRBV27 and TRBJ1-2, with D hard to call. The CDR3 contains 15 residues. Germline V gene lookup returns CDR1 MNHEY and CDR2 SMNVEV (reference sequence). Between the trimmed V and J ends, which lost 0 bases and 4 bases, there was a span of 12 bases. CDR3 nucleotide sequence: TGTGCCAGCAGTTTATCAGGAGGGCAGTTCTATGGCTACACCTTC. This encodes CASSLSGGQFYGYTF.

V gene TRBV7-3 combines with J gene TRBJ2-7, with D possibly being TRBD1 (6 bases). The CDR3 covers 12 residues. Germline values: CDR1 SGHTA, CDR2 FQGTGA. V was shortened by 4 bases and J by 5 bases, with 9 bases between the two germline ends. CDR3 residues: CASSSQGHEQYF. The CDR3 DNA follows: TGTGCCAGCAGCTCACAGGGCCACGAGCAGTACTTC.

J is TRBJ1-1 and V is TRBV4-2; 10 positions match TRBD1. CDR3 length: 18 amino acids. J gave up 1 base and V 8 bases, and 16 bases lay outside the gene matches. Germline V lookup: CDR1 LGHNA, CDR2 YNFKEQ. CDR3 region: CASRGSNSDRGTNTEAFF. CDR3 DNA sequence: TGTGCCAGCCGAGGTTCAAACTCGGACAGGGGGACGAACACTGAAGCTTTCTTT.

The rearrangement links TRBV15 to TRBJ2-2, with 8 bases identical to TRBD2. Trimming cost V 5 bases and J 5 bases; bases outside gene matches: 16. Per germline, CDR1 LNHNV and CDR2 YYDKDF (reference sequence). This CDR3 is 18 amino acids long. As DNA, the CDR3 is TGTGCCACCAGCGGCAGAGAAGGGAGCGGGGGAGGGACCGGGGAGCTGTTTTTT. This translates into CATSGREGSGGGTGELFF.

The chain has TRBV7-9 and TRBJ2-6; D is unclear. There are 15 residues in the CDR3. Germline V lookup: CDR1 SEHNR, CDR2 FQNEAQ (reference sequence). V shed 9 bases and J shed 0 bases, with 12 bases lying between them. This chain's CDR3 is CASILADSGANVLTF. Here the CDR3 DNA reads TGTGCCAGTATTCTCGCGGACTCTGGGGCCAACGTCCTGACTTTC.

The CDR3 region is CASSSNYGYTF. CDR3 nucleotide sequence: TGTGCCAGCAGCTCAAACTATGGCTACACCTTC. This chain uses TRBV7-9 with TRBJ1-2, with D uncertain. Trimming shortened V by 4 bases and J by 2 bases, and 2 bases separated the two germline ends. This CDR3 contains 11 residues. Per germline, CDR1 SEHNR and CDR2 FQNEAQ (reference sequence). Based on the CDR3 plus reference TRBV7-9 and TRBJ1-2, the full variable domain is DTGVSQNPRHKITKRGQNVTFRCDPISEHNRLYWYRQTLGQGPEFLTYFQNEAQLEKSRLLSDRFSAERPKGSFSTLEIQRTEQGDSAMYLCASSSNYGYTFGSGTRLTVV.

The V gene is TRBV9, the J gene TRBJ1-2, with a possible D match to TRBD1 (6 bases). CDR3 length: 13 residues. The germline CDR1 and CDR2 sequences are SGDLS and YYNGEE. V lost 0 bases, J lost 6 bases, and 9 bases lay in between. The CDR3, as DNA: TGTGCCAGCAGCGTAGCGCCAGGGGATGGCTACACCTTC. Translation: CASSVAPGDGYTF.

This clone was seen once. The chain is built from TRBV28 and TRBJ1-1, with 8 bases that match TRBD1. The V gene's germline CDR1 is MDHEN and CDR2 SYDVKM. The junction had 10 bases not matched to a gene; V was cut back by 5 bases and J by 11 bases. This CDR3 comprises 13 residues. The CDR3 sequence is CASSPRTGSGAFF. For the CDR3, the DNA is TGTGCCAGCAGTCCCAGGACAGGGTCGGGGGCTTTCTTT.

The J gene is TRBJ2-2, the V gene TRBV9; no clear D. The ends were cut back, 3 bases at V and 6 bases at J, with 6 bases in the middle. Germline lookup yields CDR1 SGDLS and CDR2 YYNGEE. This CDR3 is built from 12 residues. The CDR3 spells CASSARPGELFF. The CDR3 DNA reads TGTGCCAGCAGCGCCCGGCCCGGGGAGCTGTTTTTT. Using reference TRBV9 and TRBJ2-2 for the parts outside the CDR3, the full variable domain is DSGVTQTPKHLITATGQRVTLRCSPRSGDLSVYWYQQSLDQGLQFLIQYYNGEERAKGNILERFSAQQFPDLHSELNLSSLELGDSALYFCASSARPGELFFGEGSRLTVL.